This TCR beta chain was captured in a study of blood T cells in healthy people across ages. Findings of the study overall: Age brought a roughly linear fall in TCR beta diversity measured per million T cells.

Sample-barcoded 5' priming and a J-beta primer mix drove a second PCR of roughly 7 to 11 cycles. In TCRdb, the 5' RACE reads were re-called with MiXCR into one record per CDR3 protein. The repertoire includes approximately 1.5 million distinct CDR3 sequences, about 31% of them detected once, and about 11% sits in the top ten. Worth noting for this clonotype: Its target is unknown.

Germline lookup yields CDR1 SEHNR and CDR2 FQNEAQ (reference sequence). Trimming shortened V by 3 bases and J by 7 bases, and 9 bases separated the two germline ends. The CDR3 is made up of 13 amino acids. What was sequenced was blood. This rearrangement joins TRBV7-9 to TRBJ2-2; no firm D call. The sequence derives from a woman under 40 in good health. The DNA of the CDR3 is TGTGCCAGCAGCTTGTCCCCAGTCGGGGAGCTGTTTTTT. Its protein is CASSLSPVGELFF.